This T cell receptor beta chain was profiled in a study of early T cells in non-severe SARS-CoV-2 infection. The germline V gene encodes CDR1 SGHDT and CDR2 YYEEEE. Trimming cost V 1 base and J 2 bases; bases outside gene matches: 8. This CDR3 has 17 amino acids. Molecules of cDNA were individually given unique molecular identifiers that were attached to them. A single record per CDR3 protein comes from TCRdb applying MiXCR to the 5' RACE reads. The table records about 52,000 distinct CDR3 sequences, under 8.5% of them present only once. The sample comprised whole blood. The rearrangement uses TRBV5-6 and TRBJ2-3; 9 nucleotides align to TRBD2. The TCR comes from an adult who was a healthcare worker with PCR-confirmed SARS-CoV-2 infection or an uninfected control (not recorded which). The CDR3 nucleotides are TGTGCCAGCAGCTTGCTGCCGGGACTAGCCGTCACAGATACGCAGTATTTT. Its translation: CASSLLPGLAVTDTQYF.